The sequence of this T cell receptor (beta chain) was determined in a study of cytomegalovirus exposure and HLA in healthy donors. PCR used 60 Vbeta primers and 13 Jbeta primers. The method was immunoSEQ multiplex PCR; TCRdb's version includes in-frame clones alone and lacks a portion of them. Its table lists some 120,000 clones. This clonotype was obtained from a middle-aged man in good health and CMV-seronegative. The sequenced sample consisted of PBMCs.

The CDR3 DNA reads as TGTGCCAGCAGCTTAATAGACGAGCAGTACTTC. This encodes CASSLIDEQYF. V gene TRBV7-9 combines with J gene TRBJ2-7; D is undetermined. This CDR3 has 11 amino acids. Per germline, CDR1 SEHNR and CDR2 FQNEAQ (reference sequence). V dropped 2 bases and J dropped 5 bases, with 4 bases sitting between them.